This TCR beta chain was retrieved from a study of T cells expressing NK-cell markers. The overall study: Serological testing identified seven of the eight sequenced donors as HCMV-seropositive and one as seronegative.

TCRdb re-called the 5' RACE reads and catalogs CDR3 proteins one per entry, DNA excluded. This sample's table has 300,000 to 450,000 distinct CDR3 sequences. Germline V gene sequence: CDR1 SGHTA, CDR2 FQGNSA. This CDR3 spans 13 amino acids. Study-level results: A few donors showed these clonotypes also leading the CD3+CD56-NKG2C+ fraction.

As concerns this clonotype: Its target is not known.

The clonotype originates from a man between 18 and 69 years old in good health. The specimen was blood T cells: a sorted CD56 or NKG2C T cell subset, CD4+ or CD8+ T cells, or bulk PBMC T cells (not recorded which). The chain employs TRBV7-2 and TRBJ1-2; TCRdb lists TRBD1, though no DNA is available to test this call. The CDR3 sequence: CASSLTGSYGYTF.